This passage covers 5 T cell receptor beta chains from one sample sequenced in a study of post-analysis software for immune sequencing data. Study-wide points: In patients, TRBV5-6, TRBV5-1 and TRBV20-1 belonged to five or six TRBV segments found more frequently than in controls.

Their antigens are not known. Each TCR beta cDNA library carried unique molecular identifiers. TCRdb redid the calling of the PCR reads with MiXCR, one entry per CDR3 protein. This repertoire shows about half a million distinct CDR3 sequences, approximately 46% found once; its top ten account for 9.5% to 13%. Material for sequencing was blood. These TCRs come from a girl aged 10-17 years with multiple sclerosis.

The V gene is TRBV12-3 or TRBV12-4, the J gene TRBJ2-7; TRBD1 might be the D (6 bases). The closer fit of TRBJ2-5 to the DNA end suggests the J call may be wrong. The CDR3 extends over 14 amino acids. Here the CDR3 DNA reads TGTGCCAGCAGTTTTACAGGGCGACAGGAGACCCAGTACTTC. Translation gives CASSFTGRQETQYF.

The chain employs TRBV20-1 and TRBJ1-2; 7 nucleotides match TRBD1. The CDR3 contains 15 residues. Trimming removed 0 bases from V and 0 bases from J; junction bases left unmatched: 4. CDR1 and CDR2 (germline): DFQATT, SNEGSKA (reference sequence). CDR3 loop: CSARDGGGSNYGYTF. The CDR3 DNA reads TGCAGTGCTAGAGATGGAGGGGGCTCTAACTATGGCTACACCTTC.

The CDR3 loop reads CASSSIQGGATNEKLFF. In nucleotides, the CDR3 is TGTGCCAGCAGTTCTATACAGGGGGGAGCAACTAATGAAAAACTGTTTTTT. The chain uses TRBV27 and TRBJ1-4, with 8 bases matching TRBD1. J was trimmed by 0 bases and V by 4 bases; bases with no gene match: 7. CDR1 and CDR2 (germline): MNHEY, SMNVEV (reference sequence). CDR3 length equals 17 residues.

The J gene is TRBJ2-1, the V gene TRBV20-1; D gene ambiguous. CDR1 is DFQATT, CDR2 SNEGSKA, per germline (reference sequence). The CDR3 loop spans 14 amino acids. The germline V and J ends were trimmed by 7 bases and 7 bases, with 20 bases remaining between them. The CDR3 is CSVPPGRAGNEQFF. The DNA of the CDR3 is TGCAGTGTCCCCCCTGGCCGGGCTGGAAATGAGCAGTTCTTC.

This clonotype came up a few times. The chain uses TRBV20-1 and TRBJ2-5, with TRBD2 matching 8 bases. The DNA end is more similar to TRBJ2-7, so the J call may be wrong. The germline V gene encodes CDR1 DFQATT and CDR2 SNEGSKA (reference sequence). CDR3 length: 14 amino acids. CDR3 DNA: TGCAGTGCTAGGGGCCAAGCGGGAGTCTACGAGCAGTACTTC. The encoded protein is CSARGQAGVYEQYF.